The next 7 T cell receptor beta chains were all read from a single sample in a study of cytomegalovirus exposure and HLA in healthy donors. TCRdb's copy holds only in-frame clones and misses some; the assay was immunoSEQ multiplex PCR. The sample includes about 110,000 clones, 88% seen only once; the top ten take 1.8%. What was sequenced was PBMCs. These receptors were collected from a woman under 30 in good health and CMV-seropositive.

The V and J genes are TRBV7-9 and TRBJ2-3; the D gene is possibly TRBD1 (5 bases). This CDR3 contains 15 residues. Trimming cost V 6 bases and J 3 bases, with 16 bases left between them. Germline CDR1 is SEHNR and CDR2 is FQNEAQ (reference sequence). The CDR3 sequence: CASSPTGWGTDTQYF. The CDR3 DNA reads TGTGCCAGCAGTCCTACAGGATGGGGAACAGATACGCAGTATTTT.

The CDR3 DNA reads as TGTGCCAGCAGTGAAAACTGGGGGCTGAGCTATGGCTACACCTTC. It specifies CASSENWGLSYGYTF. This chain connects TRBV2 to TRBJ1-2, with D tentatively TRBD1 (6 bases). The CDR3 consists of 15 residues. With 2 bases removed from V and 4 bases from J, the gap between germline ends came to 14 bases. The germline gives CDR1 SNHLY, CDR2 FYNNEI.

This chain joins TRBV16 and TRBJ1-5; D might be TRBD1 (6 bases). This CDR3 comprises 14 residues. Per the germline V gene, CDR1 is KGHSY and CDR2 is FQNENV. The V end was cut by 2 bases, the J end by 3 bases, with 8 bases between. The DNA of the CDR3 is TGTGCCAGCAGCCAAGGACAGATCAATCAGCCCCAGCATTTT. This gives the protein CASSQGQINQPQHF.

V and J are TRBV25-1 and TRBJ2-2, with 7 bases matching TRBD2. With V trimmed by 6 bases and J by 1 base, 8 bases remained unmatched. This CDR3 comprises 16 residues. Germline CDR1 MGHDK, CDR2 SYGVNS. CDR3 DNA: TGTGCCAGCAGCCCCGGAGGCGGGGGGAACACCGGGGAGCTGTTTTTT. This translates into CASSPGGGGNTGELFF.

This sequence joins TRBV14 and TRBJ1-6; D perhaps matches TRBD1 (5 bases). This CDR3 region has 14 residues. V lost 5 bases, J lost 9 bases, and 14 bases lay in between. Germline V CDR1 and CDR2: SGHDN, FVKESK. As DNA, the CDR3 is TGTGCCAGCAGCGGGTTTTTTCAGGGTTCACCCCTCCACTTT. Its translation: CASSGFFQGSPLHF.

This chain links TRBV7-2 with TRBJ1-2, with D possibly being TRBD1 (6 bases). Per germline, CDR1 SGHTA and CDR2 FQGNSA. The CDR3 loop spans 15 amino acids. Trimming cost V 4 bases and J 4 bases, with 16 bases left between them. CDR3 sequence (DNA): TGTGCCAGCAGCTCCCGGGACAACCCACTCTATGGCTACACCTTC. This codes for CASSSRDNPLYGYTF.

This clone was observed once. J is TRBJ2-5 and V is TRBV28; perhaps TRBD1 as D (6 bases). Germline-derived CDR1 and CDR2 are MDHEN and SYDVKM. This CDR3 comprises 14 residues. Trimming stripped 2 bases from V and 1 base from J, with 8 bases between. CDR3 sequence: CASSLRTVQETQYF. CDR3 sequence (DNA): TGTGCCAGCAGTTTACGGACAGTCCAAGAGACCCAGTACTTC.